This T cell receptor beta chain was recovered during a study of T cells in Graves' hyperthyroidism and ophthalmopathy. About the research overall: Peripheral blood was acquired at first diagnosis, ahead of any therapy whatsoever. Findings of the study overall: Most expanded thyroid clonotypes above 0.001 also appeared in blood.

Many counts were recorded for this clonotype. What it recognizes is unknown. Graves' hyperthyroidism was deemed stable absent ophthalmopathy progression within 18 months. Diagnostic assessment was based on clinical symptoms, serum thyroxine and TRAb, thyroid ultrasound and orbital computed tomography. Amplification of TCR beta CDR3 regions used RNA as the template. The primer set for the first-round RT-PCR of the TCR CDR3 was HTBI. TCRdb itself ran the multiplex PCR reads through MiXCR, one entry per CDR3 protein. Among some 460,000 distinct CDR3 sequences listed, less than 20% were seen once. The material sequenced was blood. This clonotype was obtained from a woman aged 18-29 years with Graves' hyperthyroidism.

The chain's CDR3 is CASSLTIRGEPYNEQFF. CDR3 sequence (DNA): TGTGCCAGCAGCTTGACTATTCGGGGGGAGCCCTACAATGAGCAGTTCTTC. V and J are TRBV7-8 and TRBJ2-1, with 7 positions matching TRBD2. V gave up 3 bases and J gave up 2 bases; unmatched junction bases: 10. The CDR3 extends over 17 amino acids. The germline CDR1 and CDR2 sequences are SGHVS and FQNEAQ.